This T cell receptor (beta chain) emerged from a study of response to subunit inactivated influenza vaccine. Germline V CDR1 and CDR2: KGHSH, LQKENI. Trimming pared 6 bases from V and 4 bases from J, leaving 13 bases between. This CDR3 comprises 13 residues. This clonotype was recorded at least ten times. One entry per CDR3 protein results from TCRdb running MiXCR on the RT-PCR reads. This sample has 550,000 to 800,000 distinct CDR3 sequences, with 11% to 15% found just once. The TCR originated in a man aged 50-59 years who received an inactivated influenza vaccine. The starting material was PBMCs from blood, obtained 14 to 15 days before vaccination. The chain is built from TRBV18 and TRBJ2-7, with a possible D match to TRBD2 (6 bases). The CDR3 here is CASSRETTYEQYF. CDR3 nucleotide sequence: TGTGCCAGCTCTCGGGAGACTACGTACGAGCAGTACTTC.